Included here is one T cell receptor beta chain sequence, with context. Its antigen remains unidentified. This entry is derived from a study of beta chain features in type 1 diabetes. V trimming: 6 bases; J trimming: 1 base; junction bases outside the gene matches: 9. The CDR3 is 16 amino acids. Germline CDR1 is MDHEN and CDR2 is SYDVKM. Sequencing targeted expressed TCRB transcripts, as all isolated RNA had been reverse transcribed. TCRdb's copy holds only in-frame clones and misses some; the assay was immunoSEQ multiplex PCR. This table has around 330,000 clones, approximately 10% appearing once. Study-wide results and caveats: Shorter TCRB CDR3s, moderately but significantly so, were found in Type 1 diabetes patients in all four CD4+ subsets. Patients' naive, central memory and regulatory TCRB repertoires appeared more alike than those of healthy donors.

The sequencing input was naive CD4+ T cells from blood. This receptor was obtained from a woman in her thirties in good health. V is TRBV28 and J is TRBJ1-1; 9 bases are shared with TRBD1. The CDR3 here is CASSPGQGRSNTEAFF. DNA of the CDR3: TGTGCCAGCAGCCCCGGACAGGGGCGATCGAACACTGAAGCTTTCTTT.